This T cell receptor (beta chain) was documented in a study of T cell changes during pregnancy in multiple sclerosis. This CDR3 spans 17 amino acids. TCRdb's table, derived via immunoSEQ multiplex PCR, lists solely in-frame clones and lacks some. Counted here are around 60,000 clones, 93% occurring once; the ten biggest clones make up less than 2%. This TCR was sampled from a female donor with multiple sclerosis, enrolled in a pregnancy study. The V call is TRBV21-1, the J call TRBJ2-7; TRBD2 is the table's D call, not checked against the DNA. TRBV21-1 is an annotated pseudogene. The sequences come from peripheral blood, collected after pregnancy. This CDR3 is CASSNEGVLINSYEQYF. CDR3 coding DNA: TGTGCCAGCAGCAACGAAGGAGTACTGATAAACTCCTACGAGCAGTACTTC.